The next 4 T cell receptor beta chains were all read from a single sample in a study of cytomegalovirus exposure and HLA in healthy donors. PCR involved 60 Vbeta and 13 Jbeta primers. Using immunoSEQ multiplex PCR, the repertoire was profiled, and TCRdb retains in-frame clones only, with some absent. Of 150,000 or so clones listed, 70% to 80% are singletons. Sample: PBMCs. The origin of the receptors is a woman between 40 and 55 years old in good health and CMV-seronegative.

The rearrangement links TRBV15 to TRBJ1-3; 9 bases map to TRBD1. The CDR3 has 15 amino acids. Germline V gene sequence: CDR1 LNHNV, CDR2 YYDKDF (reference sequence). Trimming cost V 4 bases and J 4 bases; bases outside gene matches: 5. The CDR3 region is CATSNGQGKGNTIYF. Here the CDR3 DNA reads TGTGCCACCAGCAACGGACAGGGGAAAGGAAACACCATATATTTT. The full variable domain, in which reference TRBV15 and TRBJ1-3 provide the parts outside the CDR3, is DAMVIQNPRYQVTQFGKPVTLSCSQTLNHNVMYWYQQKSSQAPKLLFHYYDKDFNNEADTPDNFQSRRPNTSFCFLDIRSPGLGDTAMYLCATSNGQGKGNTIYFGEGSWLTVV.

This chain connects TRBV7-9 to TRBJ2-7, with TRBD1 identical over 9 bases. Germline values: CDR1 SEHNR, CDR2 FQNEAQ (reference sequence). This CDR3 is built from 14 residues. The V segment lost 5 bases and the J segment 9 bases; nucleotides outside the gene matches: 11. Here the CDR3 reads CASSGAGTGLGQYF. CDR3 DNA sequence: TGTGCCAGCAGCGGGGCCGGGACAGGGTTAGGGCAGTACTTC.

This chain links TRBV13 with TRBJ2-2, with 7 bases identical to TRBD1. Germline lookup yields CDR1 PRHDT and CDR2 FYEKMQ (reference sequence). The V and J ends lost 6 bases and 5 bases, in that order; junction bases with no gene match: 12. CDR3 size: 16 residues. CDR3 nucleotides: TGTGCCAGCAGGCAGGGGGAAACCGGCGGAACCGGGGAGCTGTTTTTT. It translates to CASRQGETGGTGELFF.

The chain joins TRBV28 to TRBJ2-7; TRBD2 might be the D (6 bases). V gave up 7 bases and J gave up 3 bases, with 13 bases separating them. Germline assignment: CDR1 MDHEN and CDR2 SYDVKM. This CDR3 contains 13 residues. CDR3 loop: CASTEAGGYEQYF. In DNA form, the CDR3 reads TGTGCCAGCACTGAAGCCGGGGGCTACGAGCAGTACTTC. The whole variable domain, remainder taken from reference TRBV28 and TRBJ2-7, is DVKVTQSSRYLVKRTGEKVFLECVQDMDHENMFWYRQDPGLGLRLIYFSYDVKMKEKGDIPEGYSVSREKKERFSLILESASTNQTSMYLCASTEAGGYEQYFGPGTRLTVT.